Below, 20 T cell receptor beta chains from the same sample are listed, as sequenced in a study of blood T cell repertoires in COVID-19. This table comes from immunoSEQ multiplex PCR, and its TCRdb copy is limited to in-frame clones, with some not included. Among almost 400,000 clones listed, approximately 89% were seen once. The sequenced material came from peripheral blood. Receptors originate from a woman aged 55-69 years with COVID-19, enrolled during active disease.

The J gene is TRBJ2-3, the V gene TRBV7-3; 8 bases match TRBD2. This CDR3 contains 15 residues. V shed 2 bases and J 2 bases; nucleotides not matched to a gene: 3. In germline, CDR1 is SGHTA, CDR2 FQGTGA. The CDR3 is CASSLAGGPTDTQYF. Here the CDR3 DNA reads TGTGCCAGCAGCTTAGCGGGGGGCCCCACAGATACGCAGTATTTT.

The chain recombines TRBV6-2 or TRBV6-3 with TRBJ1-3; D perhaps matches TRBD1 (6 bases). Germline V lookup: CDR1 MNHEY, CDR2 SVGEGT. The length of the CDR3 is 15 residues. Trimming removed 5 bases from V and 1 base from J, with 12 bases in between. The DNA for the CDR3 is TGTGCCAGCAGTCAACAGGGTACTTCTGGAAACACCATATATTTT. Translating it yields CASSQQGTSGNTIYF.

The V gene is TRBV19, the J gene TRBJ1-6; maybe TRBD1 (5 bases). Germline V gene sequence: CDR1 LNHDA, CDR2 SQIVND (reference sequence). The V end lost 10 bases, the J end lost 6 bases, and 16 bases lay between the germline ends. The length of the CDR3 is 14 residues. CDR3 coding DNA: TGTGCCACCAGCAGGGCAGTTCGTAATTCACCCCTCCACTTT. This codes for CATSRAVRNSPLHF.

The chain joins TRBV7-6 to TRBJ1-4, with no clear D. This CDR3 contains 11 residues. CDR1 SGHVS and CDR2 FNYEAQ come from the germline V gene. V lost 5 bases, J lost 8 bases, and 6 bases lay in between. In nucleotides, the CDR3 is TGTGCCAGCAGCCCCGGGGAAAAACTGTTTTTT. Its protein is CASSPGEKLFF.

This clone showed up just a few times. Other DNA sequences within the sample encode an identical CDR3. The J gene is TRBJ1-3, the V gene TRBV5-4; the D is unclear. This CDR3 is built from 14 residues. V lost 1 base and J lost 0, with 5 bases in between. Germline V gives CDR1 SGHNT, CDR2 YYREEE (reference sequence). Here the CDR3 DNA reads TGTGCCAGCAGCTTGCGGAGCTCTGGAAACACCATATATTTT. This sequence encodes CASSLRSSGNTIYF.

V is TRBV18 and J is TRBJ2-5, with a possible D match to TRBD1 (5 bases). The CDR3 has 16 amino acids. The V end lost 3 bases, the J end lost 5 bases, and 19 bases lay between the germline ends. Per the germline V gene, CDR1 is KGHSH and CDR2 is LQKENI. CDR3 sequence (DNA): TGTGCCAGCTCACCTGCCAAGCTGGGGCTAAGCGAGACCCAGTACTTC. Translating it yields CASSPAKLGLSETQYF.

The gene calls are TRBV6-5 and TRBJ1-1; D is unclear. The CDR3 is made up of 14 amino acids. Trimming shortened V by 6 bases and J by 4 bases, and 15 bases separated the two germline ends. Germline V CDR1 and CDR2: MNHEY, SVGAGI. The CDR3 sequence: CASSRTAEATEAFF. The CDR3 DNA reads as TGTGCCAGCAGCCGGACTGCAGAGGCCACTGAAGCTTTCTTT.

The rearrangement joins TRBV5-3 to TRBJ1-4; maybe TRBD1 (5 bases). Being an ORF, TRBV5-3 has a function that is uncertain. V dropped 2 bases and J dropped 3 bases, with 11 bases sitting between them. There are 15 residues in the CDR3. In DNA form, the CDR3 reads TGTGCCAGAAGCTTACCAGACAGTGCTAATGAAAAACTGTTTTTT. Translation gives CARSLPDSANEKLFF.

Worth noting for this clone: Within the sample, other DNA sequences also encode this same CDR3. V usage is TRBV6-5 and J usage is TRBJ1-2; 7 bases fit TRBD1. The CDR3 runs to 14 residues. Germline V gives CDR1 MNHEY, CDR2 SVGAGI. V shed 5 bases and J 0 bases; nucleotides not matched to a gene: 3. The CDR3 reads CASSRQGANYGYTF. CDR3 DNA: TGTGCCAGCAGTCGACAGGGAGCTAACTATGGCTACACCTTC.

The V gene is TRBV6-6, the J gene TRBJ1-4; a possible D gene is TRBD1 (6 bases). Germline CDR1 is MNHNY and CDR2 is SVGAGI (reference sequence). V lost 2 bases, J lost 2 bases, and 6 bases lay in between. The CDR3 runs to 14 residues. The CDR3 here is CASSYQGTNEKLFF. In DNA form, the CDR3 reads TGTGCCAGCAGTTACCAGGGGACTAATGAAAAACTGTTTTTT.

This sequence joins TRBV5-4 and TRBJ2-2, with TRBD1 matching over 8 bases. V lost 4 bases to trimming and J lost 1 base; unmatched junction nucleotides: 3. Germline assignment: CDR1 SGHNT and CDR2 YYREEE (reference sequence). The CDR3 runs to 15 residues. In nucleotides, the CDR3 is TGTGCCAGCAGCAGGACAGGGCTGAACACCGGGGAGCTGTTTTTT. As protein: CASSRTGLNTGELFF.

V gene TRBV10-3 combines with J gene TRBJ1-6, with D perhaps matching TRBD1 (5 bases). The germline V gene has CDR1 ENHRY and CDR2 SYGVKD. CDR3 length equals 12 residues. V gave up 0 bases and J gave up 15 bases, with 9 bases separating them. The CDR3 DNA follows: TGTGCCATCAGTGAGTCGACTCAGGGCCTCCACTTT. Its translation is CAISESTQGLHF.

This clone was observed a single time. The V gene is TRBV3-1 (or the pseudogene TRBV3-2), the J gene TRBJ1-4, with 7 bases identical to TRBD1. Trimming removed 4 bases from V and 0 bases from J; junction bases left unmatched: 5. Germline lookup yields CDR1 LGHDT and CDR2 YNNKEL (reference sequence). This CDR3 region has 16 residues. CDR3 in DNA: TGTGCCAGCAGCCGCGGAACAGGGGCAACTAATGAAAAACTGTTTTTT. It codes for CASSRGTGATNEKLFF.

This clone has only a few counts. Other DNA sequences from this sample encode an identical CDR3 as well. The chain is built from TRBV3-1 (or the pseudogene TRBV3-2) and TRBJ1-1, with a weak D call TRBD1 (5 bases). Germline values: CDR1 LGHDT, CDR2 YNNKEL (reference sequence). V shed 1 base and J shed 3 bases, with 9 bases lying between them. This CDR3 has 14 amino acids. For the CDR3, the DNA is TGTGCCAGCAGCCAAGCTGCAGGGTACACTGAAGCTTTCTTT. The encoded protein is CASSQAAGYTEAFF.

J is TRBJ1-1 and V is TRBV7-9, with D possibly being TRBD1 (6 bases). Germline values: CDR1 SEHNR, CDR2 FQNEAQ (reference sequence). The V and J ends lost 4 bases and 1 base respectively, with 16 bases between them. CDR3 length: 16 residues. For the CDR3, the DNA is TGTGCCAGCAGCTCAGGATTGGGCAGGGGGAACACTGAAGCTTTCTTT. Translating gives CASSSGLGRGNTEAFF.

This clone showed up just once. The chain is built from TRBV19 and TRBJ1-6; D call uncertain. The CDR3 runs to 14 residues. Trimming removed 4 bases from V and 10 bases from J, with 14 bases in between. The germline V gene encodes CDR1 LNHDA and CDR2 SQIVND (reference sequence). CDR3 protein: CASSTRNPYSPLHF. In DNA form, the CDR3 reads TGTGCCAGTAGTACCAGGAATCCTTACTCACCCCTCCACTTT.

Of note for this clone: The same CDR3 can be traced to other DNA sequences in this sample. The chain carries TRBV9 and TRBJ1-2; 8 bases line up with TRBD1. Germline V gene data show CDR1 as SGDLS and CDR2 as YYNGEE. The length of the CDR3 is 14 residues. Trimming removed 4 bases from V and 2 bases from J; junction bases left unmatched: 4. CDR3 sequence (DNA): TGTGCCAGCAGCCCCGGACAGGGAAACTATGGCTACACCTTC. This translates into CASSPGQGNYGYTF. The variable domain in full, completed from reference TRBV9 and TRBJ1-2, reads DSGVTQTPKHLITATGQRVTLRCSPRSGDLSVYWYQQSLDQGLQFLIQYYNGEERAKGNILERFSAQQFPDLHSELNLSSLELGDSALYFCASSPGQGNYGYTFGSGTRLTVV.

The table lists this clone with a few counts. The V gene is TRBV6-5, the J gene TRBJ1-2; D is undetermined. The V and J ends lost 0 bases and 4 bases respectively, with 9 bases between them. From germline, CDR1 is MNHEY and CDR2 SVGAGI. The CDR3 loop spans 14 amino acids. The CDR3 DNA is TGTGCCAGCAGTTACTCTGGGCAGAGCTATGGCTACACCTTC. Encoded protein: CASSYSGQSYGYTF.

This sequence joins TRBV7-9 and TRBJ2-5, with a tentative D call TRBD1 (5 bases). V was cut by 6 bases and J by 1 base, with 9 bases left in between. In germline, CDR1 is SEHNR, CDR2 FQNEAQ (reference sequence). The CDR3 spans 13 residues. In nucleotides, the CDR3 is TGTGCCAGCAGATCCGACAGCCAAGAGACCCAGTACTTC. Its protein is CASRSDSQETQYF.

The chain recombines TRBV7-2 with TRBJ1-1; D possibly corresponds to TRBD1 (6 bases). This CDR3 spans 14 amino acids. V lost 6 bases and J 3 bases, leaving 14 bases between the germline ends. The germline V gene encodes CDR1 SGHTA and CDR2 FQGNSA. The CDR3 spells CASSSQGHYTEAFF. DNA of the CDR3: TGTGCCAGCAGTTCGCAGGGACATTACACTGAAGCTTTCTTT.